Each of the 10 T cell receptor beta chains below was sequenced from the same sample in a study of human T cells and chemical hapten exposure (dated by TCRdb to 2020 to 2023). Per the publication, the time point label means: patch test 1, 2 weeks after DPC sensitization. Sample treatment or condition, as interpreted from the label and publication: therapeutic diphenylcyclopropenone sensitization with weekly scalp DPC. To prepare the library, RACE was applied. The sequencer was a NextSeq 500. TCRdb passed the public sequencing reads through fastp at Q25 and MiXCR, retaining productive beta sequences. Identical CDR3 protein sequences are pooled into one entry, listed with their most common genes and DNA. Present in this sample are approximately 350,000 distinct CDR3 sequences, around 6.9% of which were seen just once. The top ten hold approximately 8% of the sample. The specimen was whole blood, collected in connection with sensitization to the hapten diphenylcyclopropenone (DPC). The source is a woman between 18 and 29 years old with alopecia areata. Some clones in this sample may be carry-over from other donors' samples.

This clonotype was counted between two and nine times. The chain links TRBV7-9 to TRBJ1-3; D remains ambiguous. V lost 5 bases and J 0 bases, leaving 14 bases between the germline ends. The CDR3 covers 16 residues. Germline-derived CDR1 and CDR2 are SEHNR and FQNEAQ (reference sequence). The CDR3 loop is CASSPRGASSGNTIYF. For the CDR3, the DNA is TGTGCCAGCAGCCCGAGAGGTGCCTCCTCTGGAAACACCATATATTTT. Filled out from reference TRBV7-9 and TRBJ1-3, the complete variable domain reads DTGVSQNPRHKITKRGQNVTFRCDPISEHNRLYWYRQTLGQGPEFLTYFQNEAQLEKSRLLSDRFSAERPKGSFSTLEIQRTEQGDSAMYLCASSPRGASSGNTIYFGEGSWLTVV.

This clonotype was counted many times. The V and J genes are TRBV9 and TRBJ2-7; possible D gene TRBD1, 6 bases. V lost 4 bases, J lost 2 bases, and 13 bases lay in between. The CDR3 spans 14 residues. Germline CDR1 and CDR2: SGDLS and YYNGEE. The CDR3: CASSPQGPTYEQYF. In nucleotides, the CDR3 is TGTGCCAGCAGCCCTCAGGGGCCTACCTACGAGCAGTACTTC.

The J gene is TRBJ2-3, the V gene TRBV6-1; TRBD1 matches at 11 bases. V dropped 8 bases and J dropped 1; count of bases not matched to a gene: 5. The CDR3 has 15 amino acids. Germline V lookup: CDR1 MNHNS, CDR2 SASEGT. CDR3 DNA sequence: TGTGCCAGCCTGGACAGGGGGCATGGCACAGATACGCAGTATTTT. This encodes CASLDRGHGTDTQYF.

This clonotype was counted a few times. In nucleotides, the CDR3 is TGTGCCAGCAGCTTACGACAGTCCCTCTCTGGGGCCAACGTCCTGACTTTC. Protein: CASSLRQSLSGANVLTF. This rearrangement joins TRBV7-2 to TRBJ2-6; possible D gene TRBD1, 5 bases. This CDR3 has 17 amino acids. V was trimmed by 2 bases and J by 0 bases, leaving 11 bases between them. Germline assignment: CDR1 SGHTA and CDR2 FQGNSA.

This clonotype was seen more than once but under ten times. The J gene is TRBJ2-7, the V gene TRBV12-3 or TRBV12-4; TRBD2 agrees at 13 bases. Losses at the gene ends were 5 bases for V and 5 bases for J; bases not matched to a gene: 3. The CDR3 spans 14 residues. For the CDR3, the DNA is TGTGCCAGCAGTACTAGCGGGGGGGTGGACGAGCAGTACTTC. Protein: CASSTSGGVDEQYF.

The table lists this clonotype with a count of one. The CDR3 protein is CASSFPGADEAFF. The CDR3 DNA reads as TGTGCCAGCAGTTTCCCAGGGGCCGATGAAGCTTTCTTT. This chain links TRBV27 with TRBJ1-1, with D perhaps matching TRBD1 (6 bases). Germline CDR1 reads MNHEY; CDR2 reads SMNVEV (reference sequence). This CDR3 is built from 13 residues. V lost 3 bases to trimming and J lost 7 bases, with 12 bases between them.

This clonotype was seen ten or more times. The chain carries TRBV12-3 or TRBV12-4 and TRBJ2-2, with 8 bases aligning to TRBD1. The CDR3 is made up of 15 amino acids. Trimming removed 6 bases from V and 0 bases from J; junction bases left unmatched: 3. The CDR3 DNA sequence: TGTGCCAGCAGGCCGGGACAGGCGAACACCGGGGAGCTGTTTTTT. This codes for CASRPGQANTGELFF.

This clonotype has a count of ten or more. The rearrangement uses TRBV7-3 and TRBJ2-5, with D unresolved. The V and J ends lost 3 bases and 4 bases respectively, with 9 bases between them. Germline V gene sequence: CDR1 SGHTA, CDR2 FQGTGA. This CDR3 contains 13 residues. CDR3 in amino acids: CASSFGSRETQYF. CDR3 sequence (DNA): TGTGCCAGCAGCTTCGGGTCAAGAGAGACCCAGTACTTC.

This clonotype was detected a few times. The genes are TRBV7-6 and TRBJ2-2; 9 positions match TRBD1. V shed 6 bases, J shed 3 bases, and the junction held 8 bases outside the gene matches. CDR3 length: 16 amino acids. Per the germline V gene, CDR1 is SGHVS and CDR2 is FNYEAQ. The CDR3 coding sequence is TGTGCCAGCAGACATACAGGGGGCCTCGACACCGGGGAGCTGTTTTTT. This codes for CASRHTGGLDTGELFF.

The genes are TRBV7-8 and TRBJ2-7, with D perhaps TRBD2 (7 bases). Germline V lookup: CDR1 SGHVS, CDR2 FQNEAQ. The CDR3 length is 13 residues. Trimming removed 0 bases from V and 7 bases from J, with 10 bases in between. The chain's CDR3 is CASSLARGGEQYF. The DNA of the CDR3 is TGTGCCAGCAGCTTAGCGAGGGGGGGAGAGCAGTACTTC.